This T cell receptor (beta chain) comes out of a study of blood T cells in healthy people across ages. Findings of the study overall: PBMCs left unsorted prevented a conclusive naive versus antigen-experienced comparison.

Comments on this clonotype: Its antigen is not identified.

The CDR3 is made up of 16 amino acids. Between the trimmed V and J ends, which lost 0 bases and 1 base, there was a span of 10 bases. Germline lookup yields CDR1 SQVTM and CDR2 ANQGSEA. PCR was performed a second time for roughly 7 to 11 cycles using a sample-barcoded 5' primer and a J-beta primer mix. MiXCR, applied by TCRdb to the 5' RACE reads, yields one record per CDR3 protein. The repertoire holds over 1,500,000 distinct CDR3 sequences, with approximately 40% as singletons. Sequenced material: blood. This clonotype originated in a human donor in good health. This chain connects TRBV29-1 to TRBJ2-6; D gene unclear. In DNA, the CDR3 is TGCAGCGTTGAAGACCTGGAGTTGTCTGGGGCCAACGTCCTGACTTTC. Its translation: CSVEDLELSGANVLTF.